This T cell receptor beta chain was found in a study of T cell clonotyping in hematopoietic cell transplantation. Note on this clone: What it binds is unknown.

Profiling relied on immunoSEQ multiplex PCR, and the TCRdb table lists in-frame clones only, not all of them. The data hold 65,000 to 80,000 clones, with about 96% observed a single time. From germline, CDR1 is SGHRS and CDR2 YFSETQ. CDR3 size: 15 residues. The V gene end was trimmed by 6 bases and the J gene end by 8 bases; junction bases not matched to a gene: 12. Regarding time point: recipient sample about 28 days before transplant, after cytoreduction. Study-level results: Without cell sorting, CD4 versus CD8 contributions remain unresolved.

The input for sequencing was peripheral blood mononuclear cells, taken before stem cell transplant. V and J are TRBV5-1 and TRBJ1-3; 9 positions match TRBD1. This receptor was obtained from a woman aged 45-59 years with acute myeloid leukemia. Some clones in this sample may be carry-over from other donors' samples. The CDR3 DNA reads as TGCGCCAGCACCTACGGGACAGGGAGAAGGCACACCATATATTTT. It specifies CASTYGTGRRHTIYF. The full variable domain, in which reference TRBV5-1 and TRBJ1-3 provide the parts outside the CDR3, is KAGVTQTPRYLIKTRGQQVTLSCSPISGHRSVSWYQQTPGQGLQFLFEYFSETQRNKGNFPGRFSGRQFSNSRSEMNVSTLELGDSALYLCASTYGTGRRHTIYFGEGSWLTVV.